The rows below give T cell receptor beta chains drawn from one sample of a study of metastatic and nonmetastatic thyroid tumors. TCRdb re-clonotyped the PCR reads through MiXCR. The table includes 20,000 to 25,000 clones, 15% to 20% detected once. Input material: blood. These receptors were taken from a male donor with papillary thyroid cancer or a benign thyroid nodule (not recorded which). Some clones in this sample may be carry-over from other donors' samples. Each CDR3 is given with its conserved first and last residue. A D gene is named only where the DNA matches it firmly. Clone size is given for some rows only: seen once, a few or many times, or a class if the clone is expanded.

j_call,v_call,d_call,clone_size,cdr3_aa,cdr3_nt
TRBJ1-5,TRBV12-3/TRBV12-4,TRBD1,.,CASSLGQGWSNQPQHF,TGTGCCAGCAGTTTAGGACAGGGTTGGAGCAATCAGCCCCAACATTTT
TRBJ1-3,TRBV6-5,TRBD1,medium-sized,CASSYGTGVGNTIYF,TGTGCCAGCAGTTACGGGACAGGGGTTGGAAACACCATATATTTT
TRBJ2-3,TRBV6-1,TRBD2,.,CASSELAGRVDTQYF,TGTGCCAGCAGTGAACTAGCGGGACGGGTAGATACGCAGTATTTT
TRBJ1-3,TRBV9,.,many,CASSRRTGSGNTIYF,TGTGCCAGCAGCCGACGAACAGGGTCTGGAAACACCATATATTTT
TRBJ2-7,TRBV4-1,.,many,CASSQGTSSYEQYF,TGCGCCAGCAGCCAAGGAACTAGTTCCTACGAGCAGTACTTC
TRBJ2-7,TRBV19,TRBD1,.,CASTARGPMNPTYEQYF,TGTGCCAGTACCGCCAGGGGGCCTATGAATCCTACCTACGAGCAGTACTTC
TRBJ2-7,TRBV6-1,TRBD2,medium-sized,CASRKRPGLADLGEQYF,TGTGCCAGCAGGAAACGACCTGGACTAGCGGATTTGGGCGAGCAGTACTTC
TRBJ1-1,TRBV5-6,.,.,CASVGSDWGTEAFF,TGTGCCAGCGTGGGATCGGATTGGGGCACTGAAGCTTTCTTT
TRBJ1-4,TRBV28,.,.,CASSPAYEKLFF,TGTGCCAGCAGTCCCGCGTATGAAAAACTGTTTTTT
TRBJ2-7,TRBV28,TRBD2,.,CASSLQVLAVNYEQYF,TGTGCCAGCAGTTTACAGGTACTAGCGGTGAATTACGAGCAGTACTTC
TRBJ2-7,TRBV18,.,.,CASSPPGDEQYF,TGTGCCAGCTCACCACCGGGCGACGAGCAGTACTTC
TRBJ2-3,TRBV20-1,TRBD1,many,CSASTGLPDTQYF,TGCAGTGCTTCGACAGGGTTACCAGATACGCAGTATTTT
TRBJ2-7,TRBV30,.,.,CAWRAETYEQYF,TGTGCCTGGAGAGCGGAAACCTACGAGCAGTACTTC
TRBJ2-7,TRBV9,.,many,CASSVLTGTEQYF,TGTGCCAGCAGCGTCCTCACAGGGACCGAGCAGTACTTC
TRBJ1-2,TRBV10-2,.,many,CASTFTGPGGYTF,TGCGCCAGCACCTTCACCGGGCCAGGTGGCTACACCTTC
TRBJ1-2,TRBV6-1,TRBD1,medium-sized,CASRIRQGGYGYTF,TGTGCCAGCAGGATCCGACAGGGAGGCTATGGCTACACCTTC
TRBJ1-6,TRBV20-1,.,.,CSARGYLTDGAHNSPLHF,TGCAGTGCTAGAGGGTATCTCACAGACGGGGCCCATAATTCACCCCTCCACTTT
TRBJ1-5,TRBV16,.,many,CASRGRGNQPQHF,TGTGCCAGCAGAGGTCGGGGCAATCAGCCCCAGCATTTT
TRBJ2-7,TRBV4-2,.,many,CASSQVGSYEQYF,TGTGCCAGCAGCCAAGTGGGATCTTACGAGCAGTACTTC
TRBJ2-2,TRBV6-4,TRBD1,many,CASSGQGDTGELFF,TGTGCCAGCAGTGGACAGGGGGACACCGGGGAGCTGTTTTTT
TRBJ2-7,TRBV4-1,TRBD1,many,CASSPGQATYEQYF,TGCGCCAGCAGCCCGGGACAGGCCACCTACGAGCAGTACTTC
TRBJ1-2,TRBV27,TRBD1,many,CASSLTGTGVYGYTF,TGTGCCAGCAGTCTAACCGGGACAGGGGTTTATGGCTACACCTTC
TRBJ1-5,TRBV6-5,.,.,CASSYQQNQPQHF,TGTGCCAGCAGTTACCAGCAAAATCAGCCCCAGCATTTT
TRBJ1-3,TRBV3-1,.,once,CASSPERTEAGNTIYF,TGTGCCAGCAGCCCCGAACGCACAGAGGCTGGAAACACCATATATTTT
TRBJ2-6,TRBV27,.,.,CASSFLMRAASGANVLTF,TGTGCCAGCAGTTTTCTTATGCGGGCGGCCTCTGGGGCCAACGTCCTGACTTTC
TRBJ2-7,TRBV7-2,.,once,CASSLQQTYEQYF,TGTGCCAGCAGCTTGCAACAAACCTACGAGCAGTACTTC
TRBJ2-7,TRBV24-1,.,many,CATSDLGNTGQSSYEQYF,TGTGCCACCAGTGATTTAGGAAATACTGGACAGAGCTCCTACGAGCAGTACTTC
TRBJ1-3,TRBV14,.,many,CASSHLDGLSGNTIYF,TGTGCCAGCAGCCACTTGGACGGACTCTCTGGAAACACCATATATTTT
TRBJ1-4,TRBV2,TRBD1,.,CASILGDRGRPSEKLFF,TGTGCCAGCATATTAGGGGACAGGGGACGACCTAGTGAAAAACTGTTTTTT
TRBJ2-1,TRBV4-2,TRBD2,.,CASSPGLAGISEYHEQFF,TGTGCCAGCAGCCCGGGACTAGCGGGAATTTCCGAGTACCATGAGCAGTTCTTC
TRBJ2-7,TRBV10-3,TRBD2,many,CAIGGSGGYEQYF,TGTGCCATCGGGGGTAGCGGGGGTTACGAGCAGTACTTC
TRBJ1-5,TRBV19,.,many,CASSIRRAPNQPQHF,TGTGCCAGTAGTATCCGCAGGGCGCCCAATCAGCCCCAGCATTTT
TRBJ2-5,TRBV20-1,.,many,CSASYGVAETQYF,TGCAGTGCTAGCTATGGTGTAGCGGAGACCCAGTACTTC
TRBJ2-7,TRBV7-8,.,.,CASILLAGTSREQYF,TGTGCCAGCATCTTATTAGCTGGAACATCACGCGAGCAGTACTTC
TRBJ2-3,TRBV5-1,TRBD2,many,CASSLVAGGFVNTQYF,TGCGCCAGCAGCTTGGTAGCGGGAGGGTTCGTAAATACGCAGTATTTT
TRBJ2-2,TRBV10-3,.,.,CATFGALVDTGELFF,TGTGCCACATTCGGAGCCCTGGTGGACACCGGGGAGCTGTTTTTT
TRBJ2-7,TRBV28,.,medium-sized,CASMNRAYEQYF,TGTGCCAGCATGAACAGGGCCTACGAGCAGTACTTC
TRBJ2-7,TRBV27,.,medium-sized,CASSLVPSGSYEQYF,TGTGCCAGCAGTTTGGTCCCGTCGGGCTCCTACGAGCAGTACTTC
TRBJ1-6,TRBV6-1,.,.,CASSESVPEDNSPLHF,TGTGCCAGCAGTGAATCTGTACCAGAGGATAATTCACCCCTCCACTTT
TRBJ1-1,TRBV6-1,.,few,CASSDTDRNTEAFF,TGTGCCAGCAGTGATACGGACAGGAACACTGAAGCTTTCTTT
TRBJ2-1,TRBV7-3,.,.,CASSLRVYGAPYNEQSF,TGTGCCAGCAGCTTAAGGGTGTACGGGGCCCCCTACAATGAGCAGTCCTTC
TRBJ2-3,TRBV5-1,.,many,CASSLARGGTTTTDTQYF,TGCGCCAGCAGCTTGGCCCGGGGCGGGACGACGACCACAGATACGCAGTATTTT
TRBJ1-2,TRBV2,.,many,CASSLTAYGYTF,TGTGCCAGCAGTCTGACAGCCTATGGCTACACCTTC
TRBJ1-1,TRBV20-1,.,many,CSARPAGNTEAFF,TGCAGTGCTAGGCCGGCGGGGAACACTGAAGCTTTCTTT